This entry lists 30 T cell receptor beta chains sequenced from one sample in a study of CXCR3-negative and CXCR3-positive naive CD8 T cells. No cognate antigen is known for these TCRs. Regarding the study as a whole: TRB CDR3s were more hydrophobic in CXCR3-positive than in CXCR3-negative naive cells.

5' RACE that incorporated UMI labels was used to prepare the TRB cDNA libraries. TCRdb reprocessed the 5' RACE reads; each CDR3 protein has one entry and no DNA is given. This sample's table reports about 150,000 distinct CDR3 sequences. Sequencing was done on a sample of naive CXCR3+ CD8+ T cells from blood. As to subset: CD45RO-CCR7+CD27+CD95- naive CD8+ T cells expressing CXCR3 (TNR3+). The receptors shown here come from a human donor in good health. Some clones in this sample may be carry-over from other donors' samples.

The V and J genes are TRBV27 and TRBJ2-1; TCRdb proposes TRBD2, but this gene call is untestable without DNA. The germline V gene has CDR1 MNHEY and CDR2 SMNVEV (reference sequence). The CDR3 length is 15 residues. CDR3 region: CASSFWGGSYNEQFF.

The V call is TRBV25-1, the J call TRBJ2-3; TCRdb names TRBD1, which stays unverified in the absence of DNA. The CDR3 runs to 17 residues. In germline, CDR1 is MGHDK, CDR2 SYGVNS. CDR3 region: CASSAQGARPSTDTQYF.

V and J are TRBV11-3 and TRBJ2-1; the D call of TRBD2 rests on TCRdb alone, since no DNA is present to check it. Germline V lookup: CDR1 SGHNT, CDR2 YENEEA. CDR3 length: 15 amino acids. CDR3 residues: CASSPKGLAVNEQFF. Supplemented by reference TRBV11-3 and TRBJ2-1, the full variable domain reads EAGVVQSPRYKIIEKKQPVAFWCNPISGHNTLYWYLQNLGQGPELLIRYENEEAVDDSQLPKDRFSAERLKGVDSTLKIQPAELGDSAVYLCASSPKGLAVNEQFFGPGTRLTVL.

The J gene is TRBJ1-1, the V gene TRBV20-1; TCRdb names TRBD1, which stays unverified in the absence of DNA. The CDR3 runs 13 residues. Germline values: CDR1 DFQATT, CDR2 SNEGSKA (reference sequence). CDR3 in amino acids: CSASRDWDTEAFF.

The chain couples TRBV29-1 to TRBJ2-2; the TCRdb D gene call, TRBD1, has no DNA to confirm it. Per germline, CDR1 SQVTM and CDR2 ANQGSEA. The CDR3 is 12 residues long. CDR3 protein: CSVDWGLGELFF.

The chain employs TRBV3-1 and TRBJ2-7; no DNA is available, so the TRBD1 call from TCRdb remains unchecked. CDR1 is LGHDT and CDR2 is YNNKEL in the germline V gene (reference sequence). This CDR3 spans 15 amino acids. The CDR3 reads CASSHRRDRAYEQYF.

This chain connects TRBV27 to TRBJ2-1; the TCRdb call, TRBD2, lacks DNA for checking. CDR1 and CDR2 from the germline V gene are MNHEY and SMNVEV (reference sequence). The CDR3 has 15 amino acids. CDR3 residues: CASKISGGLYNEQFF.

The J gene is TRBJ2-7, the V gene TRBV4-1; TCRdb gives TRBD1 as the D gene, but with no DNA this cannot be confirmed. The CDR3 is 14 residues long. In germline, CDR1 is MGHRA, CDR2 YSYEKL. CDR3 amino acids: CASSQAPESYEQYF.

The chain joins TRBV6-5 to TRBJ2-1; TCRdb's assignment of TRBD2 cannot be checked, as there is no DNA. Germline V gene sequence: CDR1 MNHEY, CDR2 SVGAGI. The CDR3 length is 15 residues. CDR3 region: CASTPRPAGDNEQFF.

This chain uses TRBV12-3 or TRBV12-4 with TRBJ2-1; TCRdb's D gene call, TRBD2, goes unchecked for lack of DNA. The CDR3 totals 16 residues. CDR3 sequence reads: CASSLLALSSYNEQFF.

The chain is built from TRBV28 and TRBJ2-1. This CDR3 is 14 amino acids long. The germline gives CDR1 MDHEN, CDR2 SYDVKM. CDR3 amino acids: CASSLGPIYNEQFF.

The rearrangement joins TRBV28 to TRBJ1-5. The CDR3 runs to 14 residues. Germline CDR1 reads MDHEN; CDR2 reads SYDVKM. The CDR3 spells CASSLGRGYQPQHF.

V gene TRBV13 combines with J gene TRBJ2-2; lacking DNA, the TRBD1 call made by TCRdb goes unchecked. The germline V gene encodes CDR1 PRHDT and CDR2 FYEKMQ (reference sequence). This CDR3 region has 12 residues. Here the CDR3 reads CASKGGVGELFF.

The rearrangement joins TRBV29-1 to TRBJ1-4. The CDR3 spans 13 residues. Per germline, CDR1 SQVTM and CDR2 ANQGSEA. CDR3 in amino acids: CSVRLLLDEKLFF.

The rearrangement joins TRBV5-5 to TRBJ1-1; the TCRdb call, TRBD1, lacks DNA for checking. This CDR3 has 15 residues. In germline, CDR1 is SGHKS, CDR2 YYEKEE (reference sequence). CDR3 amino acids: CASSYFLGTVAEAFF.

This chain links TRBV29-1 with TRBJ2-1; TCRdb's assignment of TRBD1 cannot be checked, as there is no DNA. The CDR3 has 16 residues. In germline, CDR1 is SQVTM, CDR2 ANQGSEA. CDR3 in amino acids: CSVEDAGHLSYNEQFF.

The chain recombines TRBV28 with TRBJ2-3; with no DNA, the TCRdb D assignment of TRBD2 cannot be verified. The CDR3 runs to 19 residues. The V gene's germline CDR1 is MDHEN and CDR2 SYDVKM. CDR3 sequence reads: CASSLLDIASAGEEDTQYF.

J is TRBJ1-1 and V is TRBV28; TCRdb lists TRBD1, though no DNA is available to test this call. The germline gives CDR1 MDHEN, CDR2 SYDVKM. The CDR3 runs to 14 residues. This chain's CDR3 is CASSFAQGYTEAFF.

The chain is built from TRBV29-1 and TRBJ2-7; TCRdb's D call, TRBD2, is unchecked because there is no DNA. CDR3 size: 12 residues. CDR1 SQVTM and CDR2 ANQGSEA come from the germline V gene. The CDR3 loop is CSVEDGGGWQYF.

The CDR3 reads CASSRENGNEQFF. V gene TRBV11-3 combines with J gene TRBJ2-1. This CDR3 region has 13 residues. Looked up from germline, CDR1 is SGHNT and CDR2 is YENEEA.

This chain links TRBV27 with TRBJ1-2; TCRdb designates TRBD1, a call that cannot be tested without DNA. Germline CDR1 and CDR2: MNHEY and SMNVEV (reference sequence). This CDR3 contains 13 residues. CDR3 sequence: CASSLAGGRGYTF.

The CDR3 sequence is CASSSINTEAFF. This chain connects TRBV7-9 to TRBJ1-1. CDR3 size: 12 residues. The germline V gene encodes CDR1 SEHNR and CDR2 FQNEAQ (reference sequence). The variable domain in full, with the rest retrieved from reference TRBV7-9 and TRBJ1-1, is DTGVSQNPRHKITKRGQNVTFRCDPISEHNRLYWYRQTLGQGPEFLTYFQNEAQLEKSRLLSDRFSAERPKGSFSTLEIQRTEQGDSAMYLCASSSINTEAFFGQGTRLTVV.

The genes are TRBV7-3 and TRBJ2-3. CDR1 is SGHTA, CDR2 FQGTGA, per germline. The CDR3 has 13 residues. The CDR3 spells CASSLTPTDTQYF.

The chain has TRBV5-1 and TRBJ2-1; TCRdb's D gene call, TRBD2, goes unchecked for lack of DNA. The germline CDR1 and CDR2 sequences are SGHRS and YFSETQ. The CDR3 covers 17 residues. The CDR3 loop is CASSFFPREPSYNEQFF.

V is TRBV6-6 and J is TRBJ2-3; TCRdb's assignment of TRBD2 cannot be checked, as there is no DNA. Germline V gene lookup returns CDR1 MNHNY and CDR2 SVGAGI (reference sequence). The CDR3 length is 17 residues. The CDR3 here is CASSYSDQAGSTDTQYF.

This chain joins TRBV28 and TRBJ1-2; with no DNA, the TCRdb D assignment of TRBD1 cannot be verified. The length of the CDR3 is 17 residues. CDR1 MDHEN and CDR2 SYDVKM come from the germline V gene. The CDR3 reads CASSLSIQGATDYGYTF.

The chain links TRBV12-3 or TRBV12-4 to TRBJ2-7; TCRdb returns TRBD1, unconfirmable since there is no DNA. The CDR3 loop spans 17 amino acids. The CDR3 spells CASSLGRLWEGAYEQYF.

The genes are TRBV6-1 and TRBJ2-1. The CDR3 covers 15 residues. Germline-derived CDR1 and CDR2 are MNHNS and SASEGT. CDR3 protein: CASSDPGVSYNEQFF.

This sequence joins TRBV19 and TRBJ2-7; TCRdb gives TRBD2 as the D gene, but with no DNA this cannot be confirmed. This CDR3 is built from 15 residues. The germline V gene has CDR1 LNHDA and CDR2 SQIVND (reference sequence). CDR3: CASSWGSGSSYEQYF.

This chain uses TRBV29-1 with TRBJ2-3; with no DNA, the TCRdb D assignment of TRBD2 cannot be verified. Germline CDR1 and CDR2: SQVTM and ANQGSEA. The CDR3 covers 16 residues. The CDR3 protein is CSVVGPLAGVPDTQYF.